This T cell receptor beta chain emerged from a study of preoperative IRX-2 immunotherapy in early breast cancer (dated by TCRdb to the late 2010s). Its CDR3 holds 15 amino acids, cysteine through phenylalanine. The sequence is cut down to CDR3 DNA, 45 bases in frame from base 1. For this chain, trimming is 4 bases at the V end and 3 bases at the J end, and the number of junction bases without a gene match is 5. Details on this clone: Its antigen remains unidentified. The input lacks base qualities; no much larger clone sits a single base away.

Library method: the immunoSEQ multiplex PCR assay. Not all clones reach the TCRdb copy of this immuneACCESS table, which keeps in-frame sequences only. Checked studies attribute under half of the gap to unresolved V genes and leave the rest unexplained. This sample gives about 33,000 clones in total; approximately 89% of them show up just once. Together, the top ten hold 1.6% of the sample. What this sample's treatment or condition label stands for: preoperative locoregional IRX-2 cytokine immunotherapy. The samples were obtained from a phase Ib study that tested preoperative, locoregional IRX-2 cytokine immunotherapy designed to prime immune responses. Patients with early-stage breast cancer who were given IRX-2 before surgery served as donors.

This sequence originates from a human donor with breast cancer. The source material was tumor tissue, sampled after IRX-2 immunotherapy. Recombination joined TRBV7-1 with TRBJ1-5; 8 nucleotides in the junction match TRBD1. TRBV7-1 is reported as an ORF; its role is uncertain. The CDR3 protein sequence reads: CASSLNRGDNQPQHF. The bases read TGTGCCAGCAGCTTAAACAGGGGGGACAATCAGCCCCAGCATTTT.